The rows below give T cell receptor beta chains drawn from one sample of a study of T cell responses to AZD1222 COVID-19 vaccine. Assay: immunoSEQ multiplex PCR; the TCRdb copy retains only in-frame clones and omits some. The table has 150,000 to 200,000 clones, 94% seen once. Sequenced here: peripheral blood, sampled on day 0 of AZD1222 vaccination. Source of these receptors: an adult in good health. The CDR3 runs from the conserved cysteine through the conserved F or W. Each record gives: J gene, V gene, CDR3 protein.

>TRBJ1-3|TRBV18
CASSPDRSSGNTIYF
>TRBJ1-3|TRBV18
CASSPPGGVSGNTIYF
>TRBJ1-2|TRBV6-4
CASSAGTANYGYTF
>TRBJ2-5|TRBV5-1
CASSLLQQETQYF
>TRBJ2-5|TRBV5-5
CASSPEGKPGTQYF
>TRBJ1-4|TRBV28
CASSIDWGKLFF
>TRBJ1-5|TRBV5-5
CASSLGRGGDSNQPQHF
>TRBJ2-1|TRBV12-3/TRBV12-4
CASSLGGSKGQFF
>TRBJ2-3|TRBV7-9
CASSLILAGVQDTQYF
>TRBJ1-1|TRBV9
CASSPGTVNTEAFF
>TRBJ1-2|TRBV3-1/TRBV3-2
CASSHFPGQNVNYGYTF
>TRBJ2-1|TRBV18
CASSPGTTINEQFF
>TRBJ1-2|TRBV5-1
CASSLGGDGYTF
>TRBJ1-3|TRBV4-1
CASSQGRLSGNTIYF
>TRBJ2-7|TRBV5-1
CASSLETVYEQYF
>TRBJ2-7|TRBV18
CASSPSSRDTYEQYF